These 22 T cell receptor beta chains came from one sample sequenced in a study of T-cell reconstitution after alpha-beta-depleted transplantation in children. Unique molecular identifiers tagged the TCRbeta library. TCRdb ran MiXCR on the PCR reads and lists one entry per CDR3 protein. The sample lists roughly 590,000 distinct CDR3 sequences, 16% occurring once. Material: PBMCs from the stem cell graft donor, obtained from the stem cell graft. All receptors derive from a human donor who donated a stem cell graft to a child with acute myeloid leukemia.

The chain links TRBV25-1 to TRBJ2-2, with TRBD2 matching over 7 bases. Germline CDR1 MGHDK, CDR2 SYGVNS. The CDR3 is 16 amino acids. Trimming cost V 8 bases and J 1 base; bases outside gene matches: 10. The CDR3 nucleotides are TGTGCCAGCCGCGTTGAAGGGGAGGGGAACACCGGGGAGCTGTTTTTT. This sequence encodes CASRVEGEGNTGELFF.

Many counts were recorded for this clonotype. The chain couples TRBV5-6 to TRBJ2-1; D unclear. V lost 0 bases, J lost 9 bases, and 10 bases lay in between. This CDR3 is 13 amino acids long. Germline V gene sequence: CDR1 SGHDT, CDR2 YYEEEE. CDR3 residues: CASSLVGKFEQFF. The DNA of the CDR3 is TGTGCCAGCAGCTTGGTTGGGAAGTTTGAGCAGTTCTTC.

This clonotype was seen only a few times. The germline gene is not matched at one end of the junction; a read error may be the cause. The chain has TRBV11-2 and TRBJ1-2; D unclear. Germline V CDR1 and CDR2: SGHAT, FQNNGV. This CDR3 is 8 amino acids long. CDR3 region: CASSQHNF. The CDR3 coding sequence is TGTGCCAGCAGCCAGCACAACTTC. Based on the CDR3 plus reference TRBV11-2 and TRBJ1-2, the full variable domain is EAGVAQSPRYKIIEKRQSVAFWCNPISGHATLYWYQQILGQGPKLLIQFQNNGVVDDSQLPKDRFSAERLKGVDSTLKIQPAKLEDSAVYLCASSQHNFGSGTRLTVV.

In this sample, this clonotype turned up many times. CDR3 sequence: CSASLSGDSGTEAFF. The CDR3 DNA reads as TGCAGTGCTAGTTTGAGTGGGGACTCGGGCACTGAAGCTTTCTTT. This chain connects TRBV20-1 to TRBJ1-1, with a possible D match to TRBD1 (5 bases). Trimming stripped 3 bases from V and 4 bases from J, with 18 bases between. CDR3 size: 15 residues. From germline, CDR1 is DFQATT and CDR2 SNEGSKA (reference sequence).

This clonotype was counted at least ten times. The rearrangement links TRBV24-1 to TRBJ2-1; D tentatively fits TRBD1 or TRBD2 (5 bases each). Germline CDR1 reads KGHDR; CDR2 reads SFDVKD. V gave up 0 bases and J gave up 9 bases, with 8 bases separating them. The CDR3 sequence is 13 residues long. Here the CDR3 DNA reads TGTGCCACCAGTGATTTGTTGGGGACTGAGCAGTTCTTC. It is translated as CATSDLLGTEQFF.

V and J are TRBV28 and TRBJ1-4; unclear D gene. Germline-derived CDR1 and CDR2 are MDHEN and SYDVKM. Between the trimmed V and J ends, which lost 10 bases and 5 bases, there was a span of 5 bases. This CDR3 is built from 10 residues. The CDR3 loop reads CATRNEKLFF. The DNA of the CDR3 is TGTGCCACCAGGAATGAAAAACTGTTTTTT.

The genes are TRBV12-3 or TRBV12-4 and TRBJ1-1; possible D gene TRBD1, 5 bases. The CDR3 runs 15 residues. Trimming removed 3 bases from V and 5 bases from J, with 16 bases in between. The DNA for the CDR3 is TGTGCCAGCAGTTTTTTTGCGGGGGGAAGGACTGAAGCTTTCTTT. Its protein product is CASSFFAGGRTEAFF.

The chain couples TRBV18 to TRBJ2-1; D possibly uses TRBD1 or TRBD2 (5 bases each). The V end lost 6 bases, the J end lost 6 bases, and 18 bases lay between the germline ends. This CDR3 spans 15 amino acids. Germline V gene sequence: CDR1 KGHSH, CDR2 LQKENI. The CDR3 sequence is CASSPSSGAANEQFF. DNA of the CDR3: TGTGCCAGCTCGCCGTCATCCGGGGCGGCCAATGAGCAGTTCTTC.

This sequence joins TRBV5-6 and TRBJ2-5, with TRBD2 matching 7 bases. This CDR3 spans 16 amino acids. Per the germline V gene, CDR1 is SGHDT and CDR2 is YYEEEE. V lost 5 bases, J lost 2 bases, and 12 bases stayed unmatched. The DNA of the CDR3 is TGTGCCAGCAGATTCTGGGGGGGGAGCCCTCAAGAGACCCAGTACTTC. Amino acid sequence: CASRFWGGSPQETQYF.

This clonotype was observed at least ten times. The chain combines TRBV25-1 with TRBJ2-2; 7 bases fit TRBD1. J was trimmed by 0 bases and V by 6 bases; bases with no gene match: 4. From germline, CDR1 is MGHDK and CDR2 SYGVNS. This CDR3 is built from 15 residues. CDR3 sequence reads: CASSDGQANTGELFF. CDR3 nucleotide sequence: TGTGCCAGCAGCGACGGACAGGCGAACACCGGGGAGCTGTTTTTT.

This clonotype occurred once. The junction departs from germline at one end; a sequencing error may be responsible. This chain joins TRBV7-2 and TRBJ2-1; D is uncertain. This CDR3 has 13 residues. Germline lookup yields CDR1 SGHTA and CDR2 FQGNSA. CDR3 amino acids: CASSWEMYNQQFF. The CDR3 DNA reads TGTGCCAGCAGCTGGGAAATGTACAATCAGCAGTTCTTC.

This clonotype was seen repeatedly, ten times or more. The chain couples TRBV7-2 to TRBJ2-7; D is unclear. CDR3 size: 15 residues. Germline V CDR1 and CDR2: SGHTA, FQGNSA. Trimming removed 2 bases at V and 3 bases at J, with 14 bases between. This CDR3 is CASSLWALPDYEQYF. The CDR3 nucleotides are TGTGCCAGCAGCTTATGGGCCTTACCCGACTACGAGCAGTACTTC. The full variable domain, its missing parts supplied by reference TRBV7-2 and TRBJ2-7, is GAGVSQSPSNKVTEKGKDVELRCDPISGHTALYWYRQSLGQGLEFLIYFQGNSAPDKSGLPSDRFSAERTGGSVSTLTIQRTQQEDSAVYLCASSLWALPDYEQYFGPGTRLTVT.

The sample holds a few counts of this clonotype. This chain connects TRBV20-1 to TRBJ2-5, with D perhaps TRBD1 (6 bases). V gave up 6 bases and J gave up 5 bases, with 22 bases separating them. The CDR3 runs to 15 residues. From germline, CDR1 is DFQATT and CDR2 SNEGSKA (reference sequence). DNA for the CDR3: TGCAGTGCCCGAGGACCCGGGCAGGGGTGGGAGACCCAGTACTTC. It yields the protein CSARGPGQGWETQYF.

This clonotype was observed a handful of times. The genes are TRBV12-3 or TRBV12-4 and TRBJ1-2, with D possibly TRBD1 on 5 matching bases. The germline V and J ends were trimmed by 6 bases and 8 bases, with 25 bases remaining between them. The CDR3 extends over 16 amino acids. The DNA of the CDR3 is TGTGCCAGCAGCTCACTCGGGGGGGTCCTCGCTATGGGCTACACCTTC. Translation gives CASSSLGGVLAMGYTF.

This clonotype was seen repeatedly, ten times or more. This chain connects TRBV12-3 or TRBV12-4 to TRBJ1-6; D is perhaps TRBD1 (5 bases). The CDR3 contains 16 residues. The germline V and J ends were trimmed by 3 bases and 7 bases, with 16 bases remaining between them. In nucleotides, the CDR3 is TGTGCCAGCAGTTTTTCGACAGCACAGATGAATTCACCCCTCCACTTT. Translating gives CASSFSTAQMNSPLHF.

This sequence joins TRBV28 and TRBJ2-5, with D unclear. CDR1 is MDHEN and CDR2 is SYDVKM in the germline V gene. This CDR3 spans 13 amino acids. V was pared by 7 bases and J by 2 bases, with 11 bases between. The DNA of the CDR3 is TGTGCCAGCACCCGACCGTATCAAGAGACCCAGTACTTC. As protein: CASTRPYQETQYF.

The chain combines TRBV30 with TRBJ2-5, with D maybe TRBD2 (6 bases). CDR1 GTSNPN and CDR2 SVGIG come from the germline V gene (reference sequence). V lost 3 bases, J lost 4 bases, and 21 bases lay in between. The length of the CDR3 is 16 residues. CDR3 amino acids: CAWRSGQRVFGETQYF. The CDR3 DNA reads as TGTGCCTGGAGATCGGGGCAGCGGGTTTTTGGAGAGACCCAGTACTTC. Based on the CDR3 plus reference TRBV30 and TRBJ2-5, the full variable domain is SQTIHQWPATLVQPVGSPLSLECTVEGTSNPNLYWYRQAAGRGLQLLFYSVGIGQISSEVPQNLSASRPQDRQFILSSKKLLLSDSGFYLCAWRSGQRVFGETQYFGPGTRLLVL.

The chain has TRBV7-9 and TRBJ2-4, with D perhaps matching TRBD1 or TRBD2 (5 bases each). Germline V gene lookup returns CDR1 SEHNR and CDR2 FQNEAQ (reference sequence). Trimming removed 8 bases from V and 6 bases from J, with 14 bases in between. The CDR3 consists of 13 residues. The CDR3 here is CASPGPRANIQYF. The CDR3 bases are TGTGCCAGCCCGGGACCCAGGGCAAACATTCAGTACTTC.

There are a few counts of this clonotype. This sequence joins TRBV29-1 and TRBJ2-1, with D perhaps TRBD1 (5 bases). V was trimmed by 1 base and J by 7 bases, leaving 17 bases between them. The CDR3 loop spans 15 amino acids. Germline V gene lookup returns CDR1 SQVTM and CDR2 ANQGSEA. The CDR3 DNA is TGCAGCGTTGAAGCGGTGCAGGGAAATCTTAATGAGCAGTTCTTC. The encoded protein is CSVEAVQGNLNEQFF.

This clonotype was picked up many times. V and J are TRBV6-1 and TRBJ2-5, with a possible D match to TRBD1 (6 bases). V dropped 6 bases and J dropped 5 bases, with 19 bases sitting between them. Germline lookup yields CDR1 MNHNS and CDR2 SASEGT. The CDR3 has 15 residues. CDR3 DNA: TGTGCCAGCAGGGACGTGGGCAGGGGAGTTGAGACCCAGTACTTC. Translated: CASRDVGRGVETQYF.

With regard to this clonotype: Being one base from a much bigger clone, this may be a read error. The CDR3 sequence is CSARALSSGVGDTQYF. Written as DNA, the CDR3 is TGCAGTGCTAGGGCCCTGTCTAGCGGGGTAGGTGATACGCAGTATTTT. The V gene is TRBV20-1, the J gene TRBJ2-3; TRBD2 matches 9 bases. The V gene's germline CDR1 is DFQATT and CDR2 SNEGSKA (reference sequence). This CDR3 has 16 amino acids. With V trimmed by 3 bases and J by 6 bases, 13 bases remained unmatched.

Note on this clonotype: A much larger clone differs by one base, so this may be a read error. The chain recombines TRBV20-1 with TRBJ2-1; D may be TRBD2 (6 bases). This CDR3 comprises 16 residues. Germline V gene sequence: CDR1 DFQATT, CDR2 SNEGSKA (reference sequence). V lost 5 bases and J lost 6, with 23 bases in between. Here the CDR3 DNA reads TGCAGTGCTCCCAACCCGGAGGGGCGTGACTGCAATGAGCAGTTCTTC. This codes for CSAPNPEGRDCNEQFF.